One and the same sample provided the 4 T cell receptor beta chains below, sequenced in a study of chemoradiotherapy in HPV16-positive cancers (dated by TCRdb to between 2021 and 2024). The receptor library was made with the immunoSEQ multiplex PCR assay. The immuneACCESS repertoire file appears here via TCRdb, limited to in-frame rearrangements. These files lack a portion of the clones; in checked studies, under half of the deficit traces to unresolved V genes, and the cause of the others is not known. Present in this sample are about 1,800 clones, about 75% of which were seen just once. Of the sample, around 9.6% is held by the ten largest clones. This material consisted of tumor tissue, taken from a patient who underwent chemoradiotherapy. All receptors come from a human donor with HPV-associated anogenital cancer.

This chain connects TRBV5-4 to TRBJ1-6; D remains ambiguous. The CDR3 runs 12 residues. V dropped 2 bases and J dropped 7 bases, with 4 bases sitting between them. CDR1 is SGHNT, CDR2 YYREEE, per germline (reference sequence). The CDR3 nucleotides read TGTGCCAGCAGCTTAGAGAATTCACCCCTCCACTTT. Protein product: CASSLENSPLHF.

The chain employs TRBV19 and TRBJ2-1; D possibly corresponds to TRBD1 (5 bases). This CDR3 contains 15 residues. Trimming removed 1 base at V and 7 bases at J, with 14 bases between. Germline V gives CDR1 LNHDA, CDR2 SQIVND (reference sequence). The CDR3 nucleotides are TGTGCCAGTAGTATAGGTCAGGGTAATTGGAATGAGCAGTTCTTC. Translating gives CASSIGQGNWNEQFF.

The J gene is TRBJ1-2, the V gene TRBV25-1; 11 bases fit TRBD1. CDR3 length equals 11 residues. CDR1 MGHDK and CDR2 SYGVNS come from the germline V gene. The CDR3 is CARTGGLGYTF. For the CDR3, the DNA is TGTGCTCGGACAGGGGGCTTGGGCTACACCTTC.

This clone appeared a single time. The chain links TRBV30 to TRBJ2-1; unclear D gene. Germline V lookup: CDR1 GTSNPN, CDR2 SVGIG (reference sequence). The CDR3 runs to 15 residues. V was clipped by 3 bases and J by 3 bases, with 15 bases between them. The CDR3 is CAWRRPDPGYNEQFF. The CDR3 region has the DNA TGTGCCTGGAGGAGACCGGACCCTGGCTACAATGAGCAGTTCTTC.